This TCR beta chain was obtained from a study of T cell responses to AZD1222 COVID-19 vaccine. Here immunoSEQ multiplex PCR was the method, and the copy in TCRdb shows in-frame clones only, minus some. The table lists approximately 120,000 clones, 75% to 85% of them singletons. Germline V CDR1 and CDR2: LNHDA, SQIVND (reference sequence). V shed 5 bases and J shed 5 bases, with 10 bases lying between them. CDR3 length equals 13 residues. This clone is a singleton in its sample. The receptor comes from an adult who received the AZD1222 COVID-19 vaccine. The chain has TRBV19 and TRBJ1-5; perhaps TRBD1 as D (6 bases). The specimen comprised peripheral blood, sampled 28 days after the second AZD1222 dose. The CDR3 region is CASSADRYQPQHF. CDR3 DNA sequence: TGTGCCAGTAGTGCAGACAGGTATCAGCCCCAGCATTTT.